This T cell receptor beta chain derives from a study of shared clonotypes between healthy human individuals (dated by TCRdb to the early 2020s). Some background on the complete study: A couple of women and a few men aged 18 to 49 years were included in the cohort. To increase sequencing depth and limit assay-specific biases, different laboratories used diverse techniques to prepare libraries and sequence TCR repertoires. For each donor, CD4 naive and CD4 memory were each run on three plates, CD8 naive on two plates, and CD8 memory on one plate. Per donor, leukapheresis produced somewhere between about 0.9 and 9.5 billion PBMCs. The study deeply sequenced blood TCR repertoires of five healthy adults to estimate repertoire size and the extent of clonotype sharing between individuals.

CDR1 and CDR2, per the germline V gene, are MDHEN and SYDVKM. Trimming removed 3 bases from V and 4 bases from J, leaving 7 bases between the germline ends. The cysteine opens and the phenylalanine closes a CDR3 of 13 amino acids. Kept here is only the CDR3 DNA, which spans 39 bases and is read in frame from base 1. CD8 naive samples were CD45RO-negative cells positively selected for CCR7, giving a CD45RA+CCR7+ population that excluded TemRA cells. Healthy HIV-negative adults with no recently reported acute infections or vaccinations were included as donors. Only Caucasian adults living in Nashville, Tennessee, USA were represented among the donors. Blood was obtained by leukapheresis, after which PBMCs were separated by Ficoll-Histopaque density gradient centrifugation and cryopreserved in liquid nitrogen vapor phase. Analytical flow cytometry was used to check the purity and quantity of every magnetically sorted T cell population. Genomic DNA was isolated from each sorted fraction and quantified by UV absorbance on a Nanodrop 2000c.

On this clone: Its antigen target is currently unknown. No clone much larger than this one lies a single base away; base qualities are absent.

Using the deep immunoSEQ assay, TCR CDR3 regions were amplified from genomic DNA by multiplex PCR. For each cell subset, the extracted genomic DNA was distributed evenly across all wells of several immunoSEQ 96-well plates, and each plate served as one replicate. For sorted subsets, about 220 ng of genomic DNA, equivalent to 30,000 or so T cell genomes, went into each replicate PCR. Purified libraries were measured with a Qubit 3.0 fluorometer, size-checked on a Bioanalyzer 2100, and measured again with the KAPA Library Quantification kit. Each immunoSEQ 96-well plate was sequenced on its own single-read 150-cycle Illumina NextSeq 550 flow cell. In the authors' own workflow: Because the immunoSEQ output included only junctional sequences and no quality scores, the filtering could not be the same as the filtering used for full-length reads. To assign V/J genes and CDR3, sequences were annotated against IMGT germline references using PyIR, a Python wrapper for IgBLAST v1.9. Any read was removed if the V/J assignment was weak (E-value above 1e-6), the CDR3 was missing, or the read contained stop codons, out-of-frame junctions, or ambiguous translated residues. V3J clonotypes were defined as sequences sharing an identical inferred V gene, J gene, and CDR3 amino acid sequence. To compute the percentage overlap between repertoires, the number of shared unique clonotypes was divided by the size of the smaller repertoire. Three approaches were used to assess repertoire richness: RTK rarefaction, the Chao1 estimator, and Recon v2.1 estimates of unobserved clonotypes. Generation probabilities for all TCRbeta clonotypes obtained by the gDNA method from several donors were computed using OLGA. Drawn from immuneACCESS, this table holds only the in-frame rearrangements with V and J called that TCRdb kept. Clones are partly lost; checked studies trace under half to an unresolved V gene and leave the rest unexplained. The V and J calls and clone size come from that table; D and trimming were worked out from the DNA. The table for this sample lists about 2.1 million clones; roughly 93% of them were counted only once. Clones ranked in the top ten supply about 1.7% of the sample.

The paper as a whole reports these results and caveats: Across a handful of donors, around 5% of naive CD4, approximately 3.6% of naive CD8, around 2.5% of memory CD4, and roughly 0.41% of memory CD8 clonotypes were shared. Compared with non-shared clonotypes, the clonotypes found in all four sorted-subset donors had higher generation probabilities. The small number of donors limited the genetic and exposure-history diversity represented. Based on pairwise subsampling, the degree of clonotype sharing among donors was expected to be affected by sequencing depth. Sampling was limited to blood, and TCR repertoires in tissue likely differ from TCR repertoires in blood. Naive subsets generally had larger estimated clonotype richness than memory subsets. Even with the large sequencing depth, rarefaction of the sorted-subset datasets indicated that sequencing was incomplete.

The sequenced material came from naive CD8+ T cells from PBMCs. What this sample's cell subset or site label stands for: CD45RA+CCR7+. The receptor chain draws on TRBV28 and TRBJ1-5, with no confident D gene call. The source is a man between 18 and 35 years old in good health. Some clones in this sample may be carry-over from other donors' samples. The encoded CDR3 is CASSLLLNQPQHF. The DNA sequence reads TGTGCCAGCAGTTTGCTCCTAAATCAGCCCCAGCATTTT.